The rows below give T cell receptor beta chains drawn from one sample of a study of blood T cell repertoires in COVID-19. The table came from immunoSEQ multiplex PCR; TCRdb's copy has only in-frame clones and leaves some out. The table lists under 200,000 clones, approximately 81% of them singletons. The sample consisted of PBMCs or T cells enriched from blood (not recorded which). These receptors originate from a man aged 55 to 69 who had recovered from COVID-19. Each CDR3 is given with its conserved first and last residue. A D gene is named only where the DNA matches it firmly. Clone size is not always given. Where it is, it says once, few, many or a class for expanded clones.

d_gene	v_gene	len	j_gene	abundance	CDR3aa	CDR3nt
-	TRBV6-6	13	TRBJ1-5	-	CASSVQGREPQHF	TGTGCCAGCAGCGTACAGGGTCGGGAGCCCCAGCATTTT
-	TRBV2	14	TRBJ2-4	few	CASSDTQVKNIQYF	TGTGCCAGCAGTGATACCCAGGTCAAAAACATTCAGTACTTC
-	TRBV28	15	TRBJ1-6	-	CASRPDSRYNSPLHF	TGTGCCAGCAGACCGGACAGCAGGTATAATTCACCCCTCCACTTT
-	TRBV7-8	13	TRBJ1-1	-	CASSLAGLQGAFF	TGTGCCAGCAGCTTAGCGGGTTTGCAGGGAGCTTTCTTT
TRBD1	TRBV9	14	TRBJ1-6	-	CASSETGGGSPLHF	TGTGCCAGCAGCGAGACAGGGGGAGGTTCACCCCTCCACTTT
-	TRBV2	17	TRBJ1-4	-	CASREIVLVRMSEKLFF	TGTGCCAGCAGGGAGATAGTATTAGTCCGAATGAGTGAAAAACTGTTTTTT
TRBD2	TRBV7-6	18	TRBJ2-2	-	CASSSGLAGGLNTGELFF	TGTGCCAGCAGCTCGGGACTAGCGGGGGGCCTAAACACCGGGGAGCTGTTTTTT
-	TRBV3-1/TRBV3-2	13	TRBJ1-5	once	CASSQFRGEPQHF	TGTGCCAGCAGCCAATTTCGGGGGGAGCCCCAGCATTTT
-	TRBV28	14	TRBJ1-5	-	CASSFLADGQPQHF	TGTGCCAGCAGTTTTCTAGCAGACGGTCAGCCCCAGCATTTT
TRBD2	TRBV27	15	TRBJ2-3	-	CASSYIAGTTDTQYF	TGTGCCAGCAGTTACATAGCGGGGACCACAGATACGCAGTATTTT
TRBD1	TRBV5-1	15	TRBJ2-7	-	CASSWGQGASYEQYF	TGCGCCAGCAGCTGGGGACAGGGGGCTTCCTACGAGCAGTACTTC
TRBD2	TRBV2	14	TRBJ2-3	-	CASPWRGDTDTQYF	TGTGCCAGCCCTTGGCGGGGGGACACAGATACGCAGTATTTT
-	TRBV30	14	TRBJ2-5	once	CAWSVQDKQETQYF	TGTGCCTGGAGTGTACAGGACAAACAAGAGACCCAGTACTTC
TRBD1	TRBV7-6	14	TRBJ2-7	-	CASSWGQGEDEQYF	TGTGCCAGCAGCTGGGGACAGGGGGAGGACGAGCAGTACTTC
-	TRBV5-5	13	TRBJ2-5	-	CASSLALMETQYF	TGTGCCAGCAGCTTGGCCCTTATGGAGACCCAGTACTTC
-	TRBV28	14	TRBJ1-2	once	CASRSGWGGYGYTF	TGTGCCAGCAGGTCCGGTTGGGGGGGATATGGCTACACCTTC
TRBD1	TRBV19	15	TRBJ1-5	many	CASTNRGRSNQPQHF	TGTGCCAGTACGAACAGGGGACGTAGCAATCAGCCCCAGCATTTT
-	TRBV12-3/TRBV12-4	12	TRBJ1-1	-	CASNQEGTEAFF	TGTGCCAGCAACCAAGAGGGCACTGAAGCTTTCTTT
TRBD1	TRBV7-3	15	TRBJ1-1	-	CASSFRRGLSAEAFF	TGTGCCAGCAGCTTCCGTAGGGGGCTTTCGGCTGAAGCTTTCTTT
TRBD1	TRBV5-1	15	TRBJ1-1	-	CASSLGDRQNTEAFF	TGCGCCAGCAGCTTGGGGGACAGGCAGAACACTGAAGCTTTCTTT
TRBD1	TRBV3-1/TRBV3-2	14	TRBJ1-2	-	CASSQGQSNYGYTF	TGTGCCAGCAGCCAGGGACAGTCTAACTATGGCTACACCTTC
-	TRBV3-1/TRBV3-2	13	TRBJ1-2	few	CASSQGLGRGYTF	TGTGCCAGCAGCCAAGGTCTAGGTCGTGGCTACACCTTC
TRBD1	TRBV28	14	TRBJ1-2	-	CAIKLPGQPYGYTF	TGTGCCATTAAGCTTCCGGGACAGCCTTATGGCTACACCTTC
-	TRBV2	15	TRBJ1-4	-	CASSGRGSTNEKLFF	TGTGCCAGCAGTGGGCGGGGTTCAACTAATGAAAAACTGTTTTTT
TRBD1	TRBV7-8	15	TRBJ1-5	-	CASRPDRGRGQPQHF	TGTGCCAGCAGACCAGACAGGGGGCGAGGTCAGCCCCAGCATTTT
TRBD2	TRBV13	15	TRBJ2-3	-	CASSLGRGGTDTQYF	TGTGCCAGCAGCTTAGGGCGGGGGGGCACAGATACGCAGTATTTT
TRBD2	TRBV7-8	16	TRBJ2-5	-	CASSLGGGGHQETQYF	TGTGCCAGCAGCTTAGGGGGCGGGGGACACCAAGAGACCCAGTACTTC
TRBD1	TRBV28	16	TRBJ2-5	-	CASRPSNTGGQETQYF	TGTGCCAGCAGGCCATCGAATACAGGGGGCCAAGAGACCCAGTACTTC
TRBD2	TRBV2	16	TRBJ2-3	-	CASSALGLAGGDTQYF	TGTGCCAGCAGTGCCTTGGGGCTAGCGGGGGGAGATACGCAGTATTTT
TRBD1	TRBV14	14	TRBJ1-2	-	CASSHSTGTGIYTF	TGTGCCAGCAGCCATTCTACCGGGACAGGTATCTACACCTTC
TRBD1	TRBV5-1	14	TRBJ1-2	-	CASSPTGTDYGYTF	TGCGCCAGCAGCCCAACCGGGACAGACTATGGCTACACCTTC
TRBD2	TRBV7-2	15	TRBJ2-1	-	CASTRLAGGVNEQFF	TGTGCCAGCACTAGACTAGCGGGGGGGGTCAATGAGCAGTTCTTC
TRBD1	TRBV24-1	15	TRBJ1-2	-	CATSDPGQGISGYTF	TGTGCCACCAGTGATCCGGGACAGGGCATATCTGGCTACACCTTC
-	TRBV29-1	11	TRBJ2-7	-	CSVEGGHEQYF	TGCAGCGTTGAAGGAGGCCACGAGCAGTACTTC
TRBD1	TRBV10-3	15	TRBJ2-6	-	CAISATGAGANVLTF	TGTGCCATCAGCGCCACAGGGGCTGGGGCCAACGTCCTGACTTTC
-	TRBV2	14	TRBJ2-3	-	CASRFDSGTDTQYF	TGTGCCAGCAGGTTCGACAGTGGGACAGATACGCAGTATTTT
-	TRBV7-8	16	TRBJ1-4	-	CASSLAYRKANEKLFF	TGTGCCAGCAGCTTAGCCTACAGGAAGGCTAATGAAAAACTGTTTTTT
-	TRBV6-5	13	TRBJ2-7	-	CASSRSNSYEQYF	TGTGCCAGCAGTCGGTCCAATTCCTACGAGCAGTACTTC
TRBD2	TRBV19	19	TRBJ2-1	-	CASTPGTSGSKGSYNEQFF	TGTGCCAGTACCCCGGGGACTAGCGGGAGTAAAGGCTCCTACAATGAGCAGTTCTTC
TRBD1	TRBV19	16	TRBJ2-5	-	CASSISRGIQLETQYF	TGTGCCAGTAGTATCAGCAGGGGGATCCAATTGGAGACCCAGTACTTC
TRBD1	TRBV2	14	TRBJ2-5	-	CASSTTGLGETQYF	TGTGCCAGCAGTACGACAGGGTTGGGTGAGACCCAGTACTTC
TRBD1	TRBV27	15	TRBJ2-7	-	CASSLYQGASYEQYF	TGTGCCAGCAGTTTGTATCAGGGGGCGTCCTACGAGCAGTACTTC
TRBD1	TRBV3-1/TRBV3-2	19	TRBJ1-5	-	CASSQDLSWRRGNRQPQHF	TGTGCCAGCAGCCAAGATCTATCTTGGCGCAGGGGGAATCGTCAGCCCCAGCATTTT
TRBD1	TRBV7-2	14	TRBJ1-1	-	CASSSQGGSTEAFF	TGTGCCAGCAGCTCCCAGGGGGGCAGCACTGAAGCTTTCTTT
TRBD1	TRBV2	14	TRBJ1-2	-	CASSPTQGAFGYTF	TGTGCCAGCAGCCCTACCCAGGGGGCGTTTGGCTACACCTTC
-	TRBV7-2	14	TRBJ1-3	-	CASSLARSGNTIYF	TGTGCCAGCAGCTTAGCCAGATCTGGAAACACCATATATTTT
-	TRBV5-1	12	TRBJ2-7	-	CASSLNDWEQYF	TGCGCCAGCAGCTTGAACGACTGGGAGCAGTACTTC
TRBD1	TRBV11-2	16	TRBJ2-7	-	CARVQTAGQGNYEQYF	TGTGCCAGGGTCCAAACTGCGGGACAGGGAAACTACGAGCAGTACTTC
-	TRBV28	12	TRBJ2-1	-	CASSLSGNEQFF	TGTGCCAGCAGTTTGTCCGGGAATGAGCAGTTCTTC
TRBD1	TRBV7-3	15	TRBJ2-3	-	CASSLGQTGTDTQYF	TGTGCCAGCAGCCTGGGACAGACGGGCACAGATACGCAGTATTTT